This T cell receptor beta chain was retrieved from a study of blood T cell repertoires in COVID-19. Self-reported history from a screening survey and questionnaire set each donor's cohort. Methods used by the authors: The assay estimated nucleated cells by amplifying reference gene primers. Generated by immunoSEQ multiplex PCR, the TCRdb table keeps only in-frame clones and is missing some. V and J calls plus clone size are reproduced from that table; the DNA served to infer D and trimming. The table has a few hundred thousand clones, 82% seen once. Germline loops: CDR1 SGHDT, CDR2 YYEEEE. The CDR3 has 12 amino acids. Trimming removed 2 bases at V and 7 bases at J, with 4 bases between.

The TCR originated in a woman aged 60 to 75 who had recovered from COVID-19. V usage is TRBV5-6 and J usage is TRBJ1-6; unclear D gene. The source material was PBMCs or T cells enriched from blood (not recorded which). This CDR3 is CASSLQNSPLHF. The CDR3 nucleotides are TGTGCCAGCAGCTTACAGAATTCACCCCTCCACTTT. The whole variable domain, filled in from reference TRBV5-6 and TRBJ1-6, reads DAGVTQSPTHLIKTRGQQVTLRCSPKSGHDTVSWYQQALGQGPQFIFQYYEEEERQRGNFPDRFSGHQFPNYSSELNVNALLLGDSALYLCASSLQNSPLHFGNGTRLTVT.